This T cell receptor (beta chain) comes out of a study of blood T cell repertoires in COVID-19. The method was immunoSEQ multiplex PCR; TCRdb's version includes in-frame clones alone and lacks a portion of them. Among about 74,000 clones listed, around 78% were seen once. This clone was detected only once. Germline values: CDR1 DFQATT, CDR2 SNEGSKA (reference sequence). This CDR3 has 13 amino acids. V lost 3 bases and J lost 5, with 14 bases in between. The TCR originated in a human donor in a cohort sampled during active COVID-19. Sequencing was performed on peripheral blood. The chain has TRBV20-1 and TRBJ2-7; weak D call: TRBD1 (5 bases). Here the CDR3 reads CSASWAPRDEQYF. The CDR3 DNA is TGCAGTGCTAGTTGGGCACCCAGGGACGAGCAGTACTTC.